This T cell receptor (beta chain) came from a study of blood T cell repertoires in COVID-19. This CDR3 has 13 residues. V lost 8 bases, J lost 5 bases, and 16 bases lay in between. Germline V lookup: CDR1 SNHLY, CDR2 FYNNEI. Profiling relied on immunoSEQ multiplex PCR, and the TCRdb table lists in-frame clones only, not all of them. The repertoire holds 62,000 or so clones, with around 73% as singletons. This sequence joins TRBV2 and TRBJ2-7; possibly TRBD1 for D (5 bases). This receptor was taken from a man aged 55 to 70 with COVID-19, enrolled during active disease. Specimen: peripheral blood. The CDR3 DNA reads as TGTGCCAGCCATAGAGTCAGGGTCCACGAGCAGTACTTC. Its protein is CASHRVRVHEQYF.